Each of the 5 T cell receptor beta chains below was sequenced from the same sample in a study of blood T cell repertoires in COVID-19 (dated by TCRdb to 2018 to 2020). The library relied on the immunoSEQ multiplex PCR assay. TCRdb took over this immuneACCESS table, retaining in-frame rearrangements with V and J assigned. Such tables are incomplete; in checked studies, under half of the missing clones stem from an unresolved V gene, and the remainder is unexplained. The sample yields 300,000 or so clones; about nine tenths were counted once. The ten most abundant clones make up under 3.5% of the sample. The sequenced material came from PBMCs or T cells enriched from blood (not recorded which). Every receptor here comes from a woman between 50 and 59 years old who had been exposed to COVID-19.

The chain couples TRBV28 to TRBJ1-5, with 8 bases identical to TRBD1. The length of the CDR3 is 15 residues. V shed 3 bases, J shed 4 bases, and the junction held 5 bases outside the gene matches. Per the germline V gene, CDR1 is MDHEN and CDR2 is SYDVKM. The CDR3 region is CASSFPGQGNQPQHF. CDR3 in DNA: TGTGCCAGCAGTTTCCCTGGACAGGGTAATCAGCCCCAGCATTTT.

V gene TRBV11-1 combines with J gene TRBJ1-2, with a weak D call TRBD1 (5 bases). The germline CDR1 and CDR2 sequences are SGHAT and FQDESV (reference sequence). The CDR3 totals 13 residues. V gave up 3 bases and J gave up 3 bases, with 8 bases separating them. The CDR3 reads CASSFGRDYGYTF. The CDR3 region has the DNA TGTGCCAGCAGCTTCGGCAGGGACTATGGCTACACCTTC. Full variable domain (rest looked up from reference TRBV11-1 and TRBJ1-2): EAEVAQSPRYKITEKSQAVAFWCDPISGHATLYWYRQILGQGPELLVQFQDESVVDDSQLPKDRFSAERLKGVDSTLKIQPAELGDSAMYLCASSFGRDYGYTFGSGTRLTVV.

The chain has TRBV7-6 and TRBJ1-4; D might be TRBD1 (6 bases). This CDR3 region has 14 residues. CDR1 and CDR2 from the germline V gene are SGHVS and FNYEAQ. V lost 5 bases, J lost 4 bases, and 11 bases lay in between. The CDR3 spells CASSRDTNNEKLFF. DNA for the CDR3: TGTGCCAGCAGCCGGGACACCAATAATGAAAAACTGTTTTTT.

The chain has TRBV5-1 and TRBJ1-1; 7 bases are shared with TRBD1. The V gene end was trimmed by 3 bases and the J gene end by 4 bases; junction bases not matched to a gene: 9. This CDR3 is built from 15 residues. Germline V gene sequence: CDR1 SGHRS, CDR2 YFSETQ. This CDR3 reads CASSWGQGDFTEAFF. The DNA for the CDR3 is TGCGCCAGCAGCTGGGGGCAGGGGGATTTCACTGAAGCTTTCTTT.

In nucleotides, the CDR3 is TGCAGCGCCGGGGGAGGGGGAGCACCCCTCCACTTT. Translated, it gives CSAGGGGAPLHF. The rearrangement joins TRBV29-1 to TRBJ1-6; D might be TRBD1 (6 bases). The CDR3 extends over 12 amino acids. Deletions cut 7 bases from V and 11 bases from J, with 15 bases between. Per the germline V gene, CDR1 is SQVTM and CDR2 is ANQGSEA.